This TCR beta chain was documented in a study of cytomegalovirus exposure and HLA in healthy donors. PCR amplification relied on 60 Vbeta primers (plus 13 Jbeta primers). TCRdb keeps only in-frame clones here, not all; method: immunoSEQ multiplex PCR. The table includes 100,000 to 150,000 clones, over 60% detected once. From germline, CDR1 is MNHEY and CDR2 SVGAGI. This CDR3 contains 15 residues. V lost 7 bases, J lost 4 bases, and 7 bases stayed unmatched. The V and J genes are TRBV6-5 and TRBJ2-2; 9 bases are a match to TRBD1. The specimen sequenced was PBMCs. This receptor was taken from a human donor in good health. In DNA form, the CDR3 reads TGTGCCAGCACCCGGACAGGGGACTCCACCGGGGAGCTGTTTTTT. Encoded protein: CASTRTGDSTGELFF.